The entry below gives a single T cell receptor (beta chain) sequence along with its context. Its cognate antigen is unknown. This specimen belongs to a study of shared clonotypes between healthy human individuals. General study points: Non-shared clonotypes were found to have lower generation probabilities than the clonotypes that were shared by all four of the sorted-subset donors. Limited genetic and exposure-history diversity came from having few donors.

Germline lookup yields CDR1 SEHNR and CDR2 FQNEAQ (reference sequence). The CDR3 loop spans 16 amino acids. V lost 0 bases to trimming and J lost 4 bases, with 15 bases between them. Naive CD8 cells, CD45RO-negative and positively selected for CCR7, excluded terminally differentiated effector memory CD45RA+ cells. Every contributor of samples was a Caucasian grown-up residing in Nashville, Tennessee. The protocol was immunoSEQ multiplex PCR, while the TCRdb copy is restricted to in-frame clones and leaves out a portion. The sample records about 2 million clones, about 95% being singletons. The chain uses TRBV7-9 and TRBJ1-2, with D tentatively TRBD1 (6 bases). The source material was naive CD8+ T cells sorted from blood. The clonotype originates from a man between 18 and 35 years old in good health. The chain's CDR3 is CASSLALWGLGYGYTF. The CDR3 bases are TGTGCCAGCAGCTTAGCGTTGTGGGGGCTCGGCTATGGCTACACCTTC.